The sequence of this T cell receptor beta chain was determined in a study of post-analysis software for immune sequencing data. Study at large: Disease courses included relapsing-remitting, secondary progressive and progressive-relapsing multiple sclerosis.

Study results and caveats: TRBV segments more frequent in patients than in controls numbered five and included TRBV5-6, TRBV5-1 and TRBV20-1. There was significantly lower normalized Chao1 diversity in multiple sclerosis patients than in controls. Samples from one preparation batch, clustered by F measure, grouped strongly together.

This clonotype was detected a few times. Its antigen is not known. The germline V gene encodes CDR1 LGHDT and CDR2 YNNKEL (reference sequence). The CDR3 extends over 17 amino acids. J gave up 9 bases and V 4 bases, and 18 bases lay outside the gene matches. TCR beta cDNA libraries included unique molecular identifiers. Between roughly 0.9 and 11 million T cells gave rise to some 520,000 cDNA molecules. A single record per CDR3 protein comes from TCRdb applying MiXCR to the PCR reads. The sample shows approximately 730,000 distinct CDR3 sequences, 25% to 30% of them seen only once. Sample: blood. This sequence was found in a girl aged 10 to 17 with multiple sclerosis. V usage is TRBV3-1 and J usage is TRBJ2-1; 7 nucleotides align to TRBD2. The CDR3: CASSPGNGLVNGAEQFF. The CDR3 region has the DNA TGTGCCAGCAGCCCCGGAAATGGACTAGTTAATGGCGCTGAGCAGTTCTTC.